The text below deals with one TCR beta chain. Its antigen remains undetermined. There are no base qualities to consult, and no much larger clone falls within one base. The CDR3 sequence holds 15 residues, the cysteine and phenylalanine included. Only the CDR3 part of the read is kept: 45 bases, read in frame from the first base. For CDR1 and CDR2, the germline V gene lists MNHNS and SASEGT. V is reduced by 8 bases and J by 0 bases, leaving a spacing of 15 bases between them. The data belong to a study of CD8 T cell repertoires and HIV-1 epitope variants (dated by TCRdb to between 2020 and 2021). For the study in its entirety: In separate culture wells, T cells were stimulated with each of twenty-five peptides that represented autologous and known Gag and Nef epitope variants. A total of around 84 T cell cultures were run, with each culture condition done in triplicate except for one peptide, which was done in duplicate. The epitopes tested were three Gag epitope families plus Nef HW9 and YT9. Control conditions included a CMV, EBV and flu peptide pool, the Ebola AY9 epitope as negative control, and a no-peptide well. T cells were enriched using the EasySep Human T Cell Enrichment Kit and were co-cultured with equal numbers of autologous T cell-negative cells serving as antigen-presenting cells. The cultures were grown for less than 11 days in IMDM with gentamicin, and half of the media was changed on days 3 and 7 with IL-2, IL-7 and IL-15 added. An aliquot of 1M T cells was saved as an uncultured baseline condition, separate from the approximately 75 T cell cultures. The paper's findings and limits, for the study overall: Roughly 5 clonotypes recognized the Nef KF9 family and one clonotype recognized the HW9 family, while no responses were seen to the TAALDMSHF plasma variant. The assay identified only TCR beta chains and indicated proliferation to antigen, not T cell function or cytokine profile. Fewer than 10 antigen-specific TCR beta clonotypes were identified, and 6 or 7 of them appeared cross-reactive for autologous or known escape epitope variants.

The EasySep Human CD8+ T Cell Enrichment Kit was used on day 10 to isolate CD8+ T cells from every culture. Sequencing of TCR beta CDR3 regions was done on the immunoSEQ platform at survey depth. The QIAamp DNA micro kit was used to extract genomic DNA from every cultured and uncultured CD8+ T cell population. The study's own analysis went as follows. Samples with fewer than 5,000 productive reads were excluded, which removed about 7% of the roughly 80 HIV peptide-stimulated cultures. A MANAFEST web app trimmed sequences to CDR3 and removed nonproductive sequences, CDR3s under 5 amino acids, and those not starting C or ending F/W. Clonotypes were classified as antigen-specific only if expansion was observed in at least 2 of 3 replicates versus the no-peptide control at FDR 0.01, only within one epitope family. Specific clonotypes also needed at least fivefold higher frequency than in wells stimulated with peptides from other epitope families. Drawn from immuneACCESS, this table holds only the in-frame rearrangements with V and J called that TCRdb kept. Clones are partly lost; checked studies trace under half to an unresolved V gene and leave the rest unexplained. D and trimming come from the DNA, and the V and J calls and clone size come from that table. The sample table contains over 90,000 clones; only one count was recorded for around 75% of them. The ten largest clones take up more than 25% of the sample.

The sample was uncultured baseline CD8+ T cells from peripheral blood mononuclear cells (PBMCs). This receptor was obtained from a male donor with HIV. The rearrangement joined TRBV6-1 to TRBJ2-3; the D region may be TRBD1 or TRBD2, each matching 6 bases equally. CDR3 protein: CASRVGGHSTDTQYF. The sequence in DNA is TGTGCCAGCCGCGTCGGGGGACACAGCACAGATACGCAGTATTTT.